This record covers a single T cell receptor beta chain. Its matching antigen is unknown. Those with chemo-refractory metastatic non-small-cell lung cancer were treated with focal radiation combined with CTLA-4 blockade using ipilimumab. Profiling relied on immunoSEQ multiplex PCR, and the TCRdb table lists in-frame clones only, not all of them. Of tens of thousands of clones in the sample, more than 85% were seen once. The source of the sample is a study of radiotherapy plus CTLA-4 blockade in lung cancer. Study in general: Objective response was observed in more than 15% of patients, and disease control in 30% to 40%.

Germline V gene sequence: CDR1 SNHLY, CDR2 FYNNEI. The CDR3 runs to 16 residues. With 4 bases removed from V and 3 bases from J, the gap between germline ends came to 18 bases. General study findings and limits: An expansion of tumor-derived TCR clones occurred in blood after radiotherapy plus ipilimumab. Strongest reported response predictors: early blood clone changes and post-radiation interferon-beta.

Source: peripheral blood, taken from a patient treated with radiotherapy plus ipilimumab. The sequence was collected from a human donor with non-small cell lung cancer who had stable disease on radiotherapy plus ipilimumab. The chain links TRBV2 to TRBJ1-2; D is uncertain. The CDR3: CASSGHGSGRDYGYTF. CDR3 nucleotide sequence: TGTGCCAGCAGTGGTCACGGCTCCGGGCGGGACTATGGCTACACCTTC.